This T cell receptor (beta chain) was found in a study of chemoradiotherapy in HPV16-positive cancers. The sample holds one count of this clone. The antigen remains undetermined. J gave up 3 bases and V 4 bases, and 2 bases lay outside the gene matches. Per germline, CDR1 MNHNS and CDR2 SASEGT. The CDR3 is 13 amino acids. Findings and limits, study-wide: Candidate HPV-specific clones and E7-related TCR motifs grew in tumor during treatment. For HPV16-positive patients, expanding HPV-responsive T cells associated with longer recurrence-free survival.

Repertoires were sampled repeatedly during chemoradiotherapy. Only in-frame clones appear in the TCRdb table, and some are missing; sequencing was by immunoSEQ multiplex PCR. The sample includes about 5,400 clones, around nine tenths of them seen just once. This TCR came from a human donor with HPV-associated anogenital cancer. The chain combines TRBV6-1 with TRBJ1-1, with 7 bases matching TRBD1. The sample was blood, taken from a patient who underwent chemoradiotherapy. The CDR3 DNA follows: TGTGCCAGCAGTGCTGACAGGGACACTGAAGCTTTCTTT. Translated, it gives CASSADRDTEAFF.